These T cell receptor beta chains were read from a single sample in a study of response to subunit inactivated influenza vaccine. Using its own MiXCR run on the RT-PCR reads, TCRdb lists one record per CDR3 protein. The data hold around 490,000 distinct CDR3 sequences, with less than 10% observed a single time. The sample in question was PBMCs from blood, obtained less than 30 months after vaccination. These receptors all stem from a man between 50 and 69 years old who received an inactivated influenza vaccine. CDR3s include the opening cysteine and the closing phenylalanine or tryptophan. The D gene is left open where the match is weak. Only some rows state a clone size, as once, few, many or a class for expanded clones.

abundance: .
v_gene: TRBV11-2
j_gene: TRBJ1-1
d_gene: TRBD1
CDR3nt: TGTGCCAGCAGCTTAGGGGCGTACGGGACAGGGGACACTGAAGCTTTCTTT
CDR3aa: CASSLGAYGTGDTEAFF

abundance: .
v_gene: TRBV6-1
j_gene: TRBJ2-7
d_gene: TRBD2
CDR3nt: TGTGCCAGCATGACCGATGGGACTAGCGGGTACAATTACGAGCAGTACTTC
CDR3aa: CASMTDGTSGYNYEQYF

abundance: many
v_gene: TRBV5-1
j_gene: TRBJ1-5
d_gene: .
CDR3nt: TGCGCCAGCAGCTTGGGAGGACAGCTAAATCAGCCCCAGCATTTT
CDR3aa: CASSLGGQLNQPQHF

abundance: .
v_gene: TRBV3-1
j_gene: TRBJ2-7
d_gene: .
CDR3nt: TGTGCCGGCTCGGACAGAGCGGGAAGTTACGAGCAGTACTTC
CDR3aa: CAGSDRAGSYEQYF

abundance: .
v_gene: TRBV20-1
j_gene: TRBJ1-6
d_gene: .
CDR3nt: TGCAGTGCTAGATCGGACACTGCTGTAGTGTCCCTCCACTTT
CDR3aa: CSARSDTAVVSLHF

abundance: .
v_gene: TRBV4-3
j_gene: TRBJ1-5
d_gene: .
CDR3nt: TGCGCCAGCAGCGAGGGCCCGGGGTTTGATCAGCCCCAGCATTTT
CDR3aa: CASSEGPGFDQPQHF

abundance: few
v_gene: TRBV28
j_gene: TRBJ2-3
d_gene: .
CDR3nt: TGTGCCAGCAGTTTATGGGCCCTCGGGGCCACAGATACGCAGTATTTT
CDR3aa: CASSLWALGATDTQYF

abundance: .
v_gene: TRBV12-3/TRBV12-4
j_gene: TRBJ2-7
d_gene: TRBD1
CDR3nt: TGTGCCAGCAGCACCCGGGACGGGACAGCCTACGTTGGGCAGTACTTC
CDR3aa: CASSTRDGTAYVGQYF

abundance: many
v_gene: TRBV20-1
j_gene: TRBJ2-1
d_gene: TRBD2
CDR3nt: TGCAGTGCTCTCCAACTAGCGGGAGGCAACAATGAGCAGTTCTTC
CDR3aa: CSALQLAGGNNEQFF

abundance: .
v_gene: TRBV4-3
j_gene: TRBJ2-7
d_gene: .
CDR3nt: TGCGCCAGCAGCCGCAGCCGGGGCTACTCCTACGAGCAGTACTTC
CDR3aa: CASSRSRGYSYEQYF

abundance: few
v_gene: TRBV6-1
j_gene: TRBJ1-5
d_gene: .
CDR3nt: TGTGCCAGCACTGAACGGTATAGCAATCAGCCCCAGCATTTT
CDR3aa: CASTERYSNQPQHF

abundance: many
v_gene: TRBV10-2
j_gene: TRBJ2-2
d_gene: TRBD1
CDR3nt: TGCGCCAGCGAACCGGACAGGGTGAACACCGGGGAGCTGTTTTTT
CDR3aa: CASEPDRVNTGELFF

abundance: many
v_gene: TRBV2
j_gene: TRBJ2-7
d_gene: TRBD1
CDR3nt: TGTGCCAGCAGCTACGACAGGGCTCTCGAGCAGTACTTC
CDR3aa: CASSYDRALEQYF

abundance: many
v_gene: TRBV4-3
j_gene: TRBJ2-7
d_gene: .
CDR3nt: TGCGCCAGCAGCCACGGACTATCCTACGAGCAGTACTTC
CDR3aa: CASSHGLSYEQYF

abundance: many
v_gene: TRBV5-1
j_gene: TRBJ2-4
d_gene: .
CDR3nt: TGCGCCAGCAAGGGGGGAGGCAACATTCAGTACTTC
CDR3aa: CASKGGGNIQYF

abundance: .
v_gene: TRBV5-1
j_gene: TRBJ1-1
d_gene: TRBD1
CDR3nt: TGCGCCAGCAGCTTGACCACAGGGGAAACTGAAGCTTTCTTT
CDR3aa: CASSLTTGETEAFF

abundance: .
v_gene: TRBV20-1
j_gene: TRBJ2-1
d_gene: .
CDR3nt: TGCAGTGCTAGAGATAAGCGACACCAGGGGAATGAGCAGTTCTTC
CDR3aa: CSARDKRHQGNEQFF

abundance: few
v_gene: TRBV5-1
j_gene: TRBJ2-1
d_gene: .
CDR3nt: TGCGCCAGCAGCCGGGACTTTGATACCTCCTACAATGAGCAGTTCTTC
CDR3aa: CASSRDFDTSYNEQFF

abundance: many
v_gene: TRBV4-1
j_gene: TRBJ1-5
d_gene: .
CDR3nt: TGCGCCAGCAGCCAAGGGCCGAGCGGACAGCCCCAGCATTTT
CDR3aa: CASSQGPSGQPQHF

abundance: .
v_gene: TRBV11-1
j_gene: TRBJ2-1
d_gene: .
CDR3nt: TGTGCCAGCAGCAAATTCTCCAATGAGCAGTTCTTC
CDR3aa: CASSKFSNEQFF

abundance: .
v_gene: TRBV12-3/TRBV12-4
j_gene: TRBJ2-2
d_gene: .
CDR3nt: TGTGCCAGCAGTTTAGCGCACCAGGTGAACACCGGGGAGCTGTTTTTT
CDR3aa: CASSLAHQVNTGELFF

abundance: .
v_gene: TRBV6-2/TRBV6-3
j_gene: TRBJ2-1
d_gene: TRBD2
CDR3nt: TGTGCCAGCAGTTACTCCGGGAGGGTATCCTACAATGAGCAGTTCTTC
CDR3aa: CASSYSGRVSYNEQFF

abundance: few
v_gene: TRBV7-9
j_gene: TRBJ2-2
d_gene: TRBD1
CDR3nt: TGTGCCAGCCCCGGGACAGGGAACACCGGGGAGCTGTTTTTT
CDR3aa: CASPGTGNTGELFF

abundance: few
v_gene: TRBV5-1
j_gene: TRBJ2-6
d_gene: .
CDR3nt: TGCGCCAGCAGCGTAGCGCCGGGGTCTGGGGCCAACGTCCTGACTTTC
CDR3aa: CASSVAPGSGANVLTF

abundance: .
v_gene: TRBV11-2
j_gene: TRBJ1-4
d_gene: TRBD1
CDR3nt: TGTGCCAGCAGCCCGGGGACAGGGAATAATGAAAAACTGTTTTTT
CDR3aa: CASSPGTGNNEKLFF

abundance: .
v_gene: TRBV12-3/TRBV12-4
j_gene: TRBJ1-2
d_gene: TRBD1
CDR3nt: TGTGCCAGCATTAATTCAGGGGGCGCGAGGGGCTACACCTTC
CDR3aa: CASINSGGARGYTF

abundance: once
v_gene: TRBV27
j_gene: TRBJ2-1
d_gene: TRBD1
CDR3nt: TGTGCCAGCAGCGAATACCCACAGGGGGCAAGGGGTGAGCAGTTCTTC
CDR3aa: CASSEYPQGARGEQFF

abundance: many
v_gene: TRBV18
j_gene: TRBJ2-1
d_gene: TRBD1
CDR3nt: TGTGCCAGCTCACGTAGACAGGGGCCATACAATGAGCAGTTCTTC
CDR3aa: CASSRRQGPYNEQFF

abundance: few
v_gene: TRBV2
j_gene: TRBJ2-2
d_gene: .
CDR3nt: TGTGCCAGCAGAATATTGCTTGGGGGGACCGGGGAGCTGTTTTTT
CDR3aa: CASRILLGGTGELFF

abundance: .
v_gene: TRBV7-2
j_gene: TRBJ1-4
d_gene: .
CDR3nt: TGTGCCAGCAGTTATGGGGGCGAAGAAAAACTGTTTTTT
CDR3aa: CASSYGGEEKLFF

abundance: many
v_gene: TRBV27
j_gene: TRBJ2-1
d_gene: .
CDR3nt: TGTGCCAGCAGTTTTGGACAGACCTACAATGAGCAGTTCTTC
CDR3aa: CASSFGQTYNEQFF

abundance: .
v_gene: TRBV7-2
j_gene: TRBJ1-3
d_gene: TRBD1
CDR3nt: TGTGCCAGCAGCTTAGGGACAGGGGGCCTCTCTGGAAACACCATATATTTT
CDR3aa: CASSLGTGGLSGNTIYF

abundance: few
v_gene: TRBV24-1
j_gene: TRBJ2-1
d_gene: TRBD2
CDR3nt: TGTGCCACCAGTGATTTTTTGGGCGGGAGCTCCTACAATGAGCAGTTCTTC
CDR3aa: CATSDFLGGSSYNEQFF

abundance: .
v_gene: TRBV4-2
j_gene: TRBJ1-4
d_gene: .
CDR3nt: TGTGCCAGGAGCCCGCGGACAGCAACTAATGAAAAACTGTTTTTT
CDR3aa: CARSPRTATNEKLFF

abundance: .
v_gene: TRBV5-1
j_gene: TRBJ2-7
d_gene: .
CDR3nt: TGCGCCAGCAGCACCCAAGGGGGGGGCTCCTACGAGCAGTACTTC
CDR3aa: CASSTQGGGSYEQYF

abundance: few
v_gene: TRBV28
j_gene: TRBJ2-1
d_gene: .
CDR3nt: TGTGCCAGCAGTAGGAGGGACTCCTACAATGAGCAGTTCTTC
CDR3aa: CASSRRDSYNEQFF

abundance: many
v_gene: TRBV15
j_gene: TRBJ2-2
d_gene: TRBD2
CDR3nt: TGTGCCACCAGGAGAGAGGCGGGGGGGCCCCGTACCGGGGAGCTGTTTTTT
CDR3aa: CATRREAGGPRTGELFF

abundance: many
v_gene: TRBV11-2
j_gene: TRBJ2-7
d_gene: TRBD2
CDR3nt: TGTGCCAGCAGCTTAGTGGCCGCGCGGGAGTGGGGTTACGAGCAGTACTTC
CDR3aa: CASSLVAAREWGYEQYF

abundance: few
v_gene: TRBV6-1
j_gene: TRBJ1-6
d_gene: TRBD1
CDR3nt: TGTGCCAGCAGCTCCGGGACAGGGGGGTCTTCACCCCTCCACTTT
CDR3aa: CASSSGTGGSSPLHF

abundance: few
v_gene: TRBV5-1
j_gene: TRBJ1-1
d_gene: .
CDR3nt: TGCGCCAGCAGCTTGGATGAGGGCTTGAACACTGAAGCTTTCTTT
CDR3aa: CASSLDEGLNTEAFF

abundance: few
v_gene: TRBV28
j_gene: TRBJ2-1
d_gene: .
CDR3nt: TGTGCCAGCAGTTTAATCGGGGATGAGCAGTTCTTC
CDR3aa: CASSLIGDEQFF

abundance: many
v_gene: TRBV20-1
j_gene: TRBJ2-7
d_gene: .
CDR3nt: TGCAGTGCTAGCGTTCCTGCCTACGAGCAGTACTTC
CDR3aa: CSASVPAYEQYF

abundance: few
v_gene: TRBV15
j_gene: TRBJ2-1
d_gene: .
CDR3nt: TGTGCCACCAGCGGGCTAGCAGATTACAATGATGAGTTCTTC
CDR3aa: CATSGLADYNDEFF

abundance: few
v_gene: TRBV28
j_gene: TRBJ1-1
d_gene: .
CDR3nt: TGTGCCAGCAGTTTGGTCAGGGAGTACACTGAAGCTTTCTTT
CDR3aa: CASSLVREYTEAFF

abundance: many
v_gene: TRBV29-1
j_gene: TRBJ2-2
d_gene: .
CDR3nt: TGCAGCGTAATACAAAATCCCGGACCAACTACCGGGGAGCTGTTTTTT
CDR3aa: CSVIQNPGPTTGELFF

abundance: .
v_gene: TRBV12-3/TRBV12-4
j_gene: TRBJ2-7
d_gene: .
CDR3nt: TGTGCCAGCAGTAGCCTACAGGGCTACGAGCAGTACTTC
CDR3aa: CASSSLQGYEQYF

abundance: .
v_gene: TRBV10-3
j_gene: TRBJ2-4
d_gene: TRBD1
CDR3nt: TGTGCCATCAGTGATTCGGGACAGGGGAATAAAAACATTCAGTACTTC
CDR3aa: CAISDSGQGNKNIQYF

abundance: many
v_gene: TRBV3-1
j_gene: TRBJ1-3
d_gene: .
CDR3nt: TGTGCCAGCAGCCATAGGGGGGAAGGTGGAAACACCATATATTTT
CDR3aa: CASSHRGEGGNTIYF

abundance: .
v_gene: TRBV7-2
j_gene: TRBJ2-7
d_gene: .
CDR3nt: TGTGCCAGCAGCTTGGCAGTAAGGACACCCCCCTACGAGCAGTACTTC
CDR3aa: CASSLAVRTPPYEQYF

abundance: once
v_gene: TRBV7-2
j_gene: TRBJ2-5
d_gene: TRBD1
CDR3nt: TGTGCCAGCAGCTTAGTTCCCGGGACAGGGAAAGAGACCCAGTACTTC
CDR3aa: CASSLVPGTGKETQYF

abundance: few
v_gene: TRBV10-3
j_gene: TRBJ1-5
d_gene: .
CDR3nt: TGTGCCATCAGTGCCAGTAGAAATCAGCCCCAGCATTTT
CDR3aa: CAISASRNQPQHF

abundance: many
v_gene: TRBV11-2
j_gene: TRBJ1-2
d_gene: TRBD1
CDR3nt: TGTGCCAGCAGCTTAGTGTTACGGACAGGGGCCGATGGCTACACCTTC
CDR3aa: CASSLVLRTGADGYTF

abundance: many
v_gene: TRBV10-3
j_gene: TRBJ2-1
d_gene: TRBD1
CDR3nt: TGTGCCATCACCGGACAGGGGAGGAATGAGCAGTTCTTC
CDR3aa: CAITGQGRNEQFF

abundance: .
v_gene: TRBV2
j_gene: TRBJ2-1
d_gene: TRBD2
CDR3nt: TGTGCCAGTAGACTAGCGGGCGTCAATGAGCAGTTCTTC
CDR3aa: CASRLAGVNEQFF

abundance: .
v_gene: TRBV4-2
j_gene: TRBJ2-3
d_gene: .
CDR3nt: TGTGCCAGCAGCCCTATGACAGTGGAAGATACGCAGTATTTT
CDR3aa: CASSPMTVEDTQYF

abundance: few
v_gene: TRBV11-2
j_gene: TRBJ2-5
d_gene: .
CDR3nt: TGTGCCAGCAGCTTACAGGGTCCGCTACAAGAGACCCAGTACTTC
CDR3aa: CASSLQGPLQETQYF

abundance: .
v_gene: TRBV30
j_gene: TRBJ2-2
d_gene: .
CDR3nt: TGTGCCTGGAGTGTAAGGTTGAACACCGGGGAGCTGTTTTTT
CDR3aa: CAWSVRLNTGELFF

abundance: many
v_gene: TRBV20-1
j_gene: TRBJ2-2
d_gene: .
CDR3nt: TGCAGTGCTCCGGTGGGATACACCGGGGAGCTGTTTTTT
CDR3aa: CSAPVGYTGELFF

abundance: .
v_gene: TRBV28
j_gene: TRBJ2-1
d_gene: .
CDR3nt: TGTGCCACCGCCTTGCTCGCGGGTTCCAGCTCCTACAATGAGCAGTTCTTC
CDR3aa: CATALLAGSSSYNEQFF